Described below is a single T cell receptor beta chain sequence and its context. The data were obtained in a study of CD8 T cells in Susac syndrome. RNA in amounts of roughly 0.5 to 1 ug was reverse transcribed with random hexamers. TCR beta CDR3 was amplified by immunoSEQ multiplex PCR. This amplification extended across 54 Vbeta and 13 Jbeta segments. TCRdb recomputed calls from the immunoSEQ multiplex PCR reads with MiXCR, one row per CDR3 protein. The table lists about 160,000 distinct CDR3 sequences, around 93% of them singletons. The V gene end was trimmed by 4 bases and the J gene end by 6 bases; junction bases not matched to a gene: 1. The CDR3 has 12 amino acids. Germline assignment: CDR1 LNHDA and CDR2 SQIVND (reference sequence). Controls matched for sex and age were healthy donors.

The sample consisted of CD4+ T cells from PBMCs. V and J are TRBV19 and TRBJ1-1; 8 bases align to TRBD1. This TCR came from a human donor in good health. CDR3 amino acids: CASSKTGAEAFF. DNA of the CDR3: TGTGCCAGTAGTAAGACAGGGGCTGAAGCTTTCTTT.